These 6 T cell receptor beta chains originate from one sample sequenced in a study of shared clonotypes between healthy human individuals. Profiled with immunoSEQ multiplex PCR; TCRdb holds only in-frame clones, not every one. The sample yields roughly 2.2 million clones, 93% seen once. The source material was naive CD4+ T cells from PBMCs. The sample's subset: CD45RA+ positively selected. Source of these receptors: a man aged 18 to 35 in good health. Some clones in this sample may be carry-over from other donors' samples.

The chain carries TRBV18 and TRBJ1-5, with D unclear. This CDR3 has 15 residues. CDR1 KGHSH and CDR2 LQKENI come from the germline V gene. The V gene lost 6 bases and the J gene lost 0 bases, with 12 bases spanning the gap. DNA of the CDR3: TGTGCCAGCTCCAGCTCTGTGAATAGCAATCAGCCCCAGCATTTT. Its protein product is CASSSSVNSNQPQHF.

This chain uses TRBV6-1 with TRBJ1-1, with 9 bases lining up with TRBD1. V lost 8 bases and J lost 4; bases outside the gene matches: 8. The CDR3 has 14 residues. Germline-derived CDR1 and CDR2 are MNHNS and SASEGT. CDR3 in DNA: TGTGCCAGCTGGGACAGGGCGAGGGTCACTGAAGCTTTCTTT. Protein: CASWDRARVTEAFF.

For this clone: The junction shows a germline mismatch at one end, possibly a read error. In the same sample, other DNA sequences code for this CDR3. CDR3 bases: TGTGCCAGTAGCTCTGGGGCCAACGTCCTGACTTTC. Encoded protein: CASSSGANVLTF. V is TRBV7-9 and J is TRBJ2-6; D gene unclear. The CDR3 length is 12 residues. The germline V gene encodes CDR1 SEHNR and CDR2 FQNEAQ (reference sequence).

This chain links TRBV6-1 with TRBJ2-1, with 10 nucleotides matching TRBD2. The trim removed 6 bases at V and 2 bases at J, leaving 4 bases unmatched. Germline CDR1 MNHNS, CDR2 SASEGT. The CDR3 has 15 residues. The CDR3 reads CASRRLAGAYNEQFF. The DNA for the CDR3 is TGTGCCAGCAGGCGGCTAGCGGGAGCCTACAATGAGCAGTTCTTC.

The chain couples TRBV29-1 to TRBJ2-1; 7 bases fit TRBD1. CDR3 length equals 14 residues. V gave up 6 bases and J gave up 2 bases; unmatched junction bases: 7. Germline values: CDR1 SQVTM, CDR2 ANQGSEA. The CDR3 sequence is CSVDRFDAYNEQFF. The CDR3 DNA sequence: TGCAGCGTGGACAGGTTCGATGCCTACAATGAGCAGTTCTTC.

The chain links TRBV9 to TRBJ1-3; no reliable D call. Germline CDR1 reads SGDLS; CDR2 reads YYNGEE. The CDR3 runs to 16 residues. V gave up 4 bases and J gave up 0 bases, with 14 bases separating them. The CDR3 DNA reads TGTGCCAGCAGCCTATTCGAAAGGACCTCTGGAAACACCATATATTTT. Protein: CASSLFERTSGNTIYF.